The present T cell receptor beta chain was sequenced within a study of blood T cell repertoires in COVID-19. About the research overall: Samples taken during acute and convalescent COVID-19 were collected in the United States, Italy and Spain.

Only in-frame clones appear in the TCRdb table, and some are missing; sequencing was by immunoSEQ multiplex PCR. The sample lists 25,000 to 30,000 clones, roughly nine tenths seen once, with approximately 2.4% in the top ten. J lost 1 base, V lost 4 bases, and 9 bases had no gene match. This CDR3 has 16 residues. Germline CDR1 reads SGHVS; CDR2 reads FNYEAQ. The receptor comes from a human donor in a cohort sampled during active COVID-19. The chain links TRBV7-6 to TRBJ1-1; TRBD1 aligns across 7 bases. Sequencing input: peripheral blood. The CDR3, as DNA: TGTGCCAGCAGCTCGCCCCACGACAGGGAGAACACTGAAGCTTTCTTT. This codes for CASSSPHDRENTEAFF.